Sequencing of this TCR beta chain was carried out in a study of identifying expanded T cells in peripheral blood. Findings and caveats of the study: Differentially abundant clones: about 1.2 between replicates, 15 to 17 at 2 to 3 weeks, over 18 at four. Across healthy donors, higher total template counts meant significantly greater approximately two-week count variance.

The V end lost 7 bases, the J end lost 6 bases, and 25 bases lay between the germline ends. Germline CDR1 is SNHLY and CDR2 is FYNNEI. The CDR3 covers 16 residues. Data came from immunoSEQ multiplex PCR; TCRdb stores just in-frame clones and leaves some out. The table has approximately 56,000 clones, around 82% seen once. No infections or other immune events were documented during collection. Concerning this clone: As yet, its antigen is unknown.

The clonotype was recovered from a person between 18 and 70 years old in good health. The sample was blood. The J gene is TRBJ2-7, the V gene TRBV2, with D maybe TRBD2 (5 bases). DNA of the CDR3: TGTGCCAGCAATTCCCCCAGTAGCGAACTTCGCGGCGAGCAGTACTTC. Protein: CASNSPSSELRGEQYF.